This T cell receptor (beta chain) was sequenced during a study of cytomegalovirus exposure and HLA in healthy donors. As for this clone: The antigen is not known.

13 Jbeta primers and 60 Vbeta primers were used for the PCR. Using immunoSEQ multiplex PCR, the repertoire was profiled, and TCRdb retains in-frame clones only, with some absent. The sample shows roughly 120,000 clones, around three quarters of them seen only once. General study points: Per published reports, the classifier diagnosed cytomegalovirus status with high specificity and sensitivity.

Material for sequencing was PBMCs. This TCR was recovered from a woman aged 55-70 years in good health and CMV-seropositive.

Written as DNA, the CDR3 is TGTGCCAGCAGCTCTTCTAACACAGATACGCAGTATTTT. The encoded protein is CASSSSNTDTQYF. V gene TRBV11-3 combines with J gene TRBJ2-3, with D uncertain. The CDR3 contains 13 residues. CDR1 is SGHNT, CDR2 YENEEA, per germline. With 4 bases removed from V and 2 bases from J, the gap between germline ends came to 7 bases. The whole variable domain, filled in from reference TRBV11-3 and TRBJ2-3, reads EAGVVQSPRYKIIEKKQPVAFWCNPISGHNTLYWYLQNLGQGPELLIRYENEEAVDDSQLPKDRFSAERLKGVDSTLKIQPAELGDSAVYLCASSSSNTDTQYFGPGTRLTVL.